Shown below are 8 T cell receptor beta chains from a single sample sequenced in a study of neurological immune-mediated disorders. The time point was: longitudinal time-point 3. TCRdb re-called the 5' RACE reads with MiXCR, one entry per CDR3 protein. The sample shows approximately 45,000 distinct CDR3 sequences, roughly 14% of them seen only once. The specimen was PBMCs. These TCRs come from a man aged 25 to 45 in good health.

This clonotype was counted at least ten times. V usage is TRBV12-3 or TRBV12-4 and J usage is TRBJ1-5; perhaps TRBD1 as D (5 bases). V shed 3 bases and J shed 9 bases, with 15 bases lying between them. This CDR3 is built from 14 residues. CDR3 amino acids: CASSFGGDFGPQHF. DNA for the CDR3: TGTGCCAGCAGTTTTGGTGGGGACTTCGGGCCCCAGCATTTT.

This clonotype has a count of ten or more. This sequence joins TRBV7-8 and TRBJ2-2; D is unclear. Trimming pared 1 base from V and 7 bases from J, leaving 16 bases between. The CDR3 loop spans 16 amino acids. Germline-derived CDR1 and CDR2 are SGHVS and FQNEAQ. The CDR3 region is CASSLGQALVVGELFF. In DNA, the CDR3 is TGTGCCAGCAGCTTAGGGCAGGCCTTGGTCGTCGGGGAGCTGTTTTTT.

This clonotype came up many times. The chain recombines TRBV5-1 with TRBJ2-3, with 7 bases identical to TRBD1. V lost 4 bases to trimming and J lost 1 base; unmatched junction nucleotides: 9. Germline V gene sequence: CDR1 SGHRS, CDR2 YFSETQ. The CDR3 consists of 16 residues. The CDR3 reads CASSLQGQYGTDTQYF. CDR3 bases: TGCGCCAGCAGCCTGCAGGGACAGTATGGCACAGATACGCAGTATTTT. The full variable domain, in which reference TRBV5-1 and TRBJ2-3 provide the parts outside the CDR3, is KAGVTQTPRYLIKTRGQQVTLSCSPISGHRSVSWYQQTPGQGLQFLFEYFSETQRNKGNFPGRFSGRQFSNSRSEMNVSTLELGDSALYLCASSLQGQYGTDTQYFGPGTRLTVL.

A word on this clonotype: A much bigger clone sits one base away, suggesting this may be a read error. The chain links TRBV29-1 to TRBJ2-2; TRBD1 is a possible D gene (6 bases). V was shortened by 8 bases and J by 0 bases, with 10 bases between the two germline ends. The length of the CDR3 is 13 residues. CDR1 and CDR2 from the germline V gene are SQVTM and ANQGSEA. CDR3 in amino acids: CSTDRTNTGELFF. Here the CDR3 DNA reads TGCAGCACCGACAGGACGAACACCGGGGAGCTGTTTTTT.

This clonotype was detected a few times. The V call is TRBV10-2, the J call TRBJ1-3, with a tentative D call TRBD1 (6 bases). Deletions cut 7 bases from V and 0 bases from J, with 13 bases between. Looked up from germline, CDR1 is WSHSY and CDR2 is SAAADI. This CDR3 spans 15 amino acids. The CDR3 nucleotides read TGCGCCAGCAAGACAGGTAGAAGCTCTGGAAACACCATATATTTT. This sequence encodes CASKTGRSSGNTIYF.

This clonotype occurred many times. V and J are TRBV5-1 and TRBJ2-3; D unresolved. CDR3 length equals 14 residues. Trimming removed 2 bases from V and 1 base from J, with 8 bases in between. Germline lookup yields CDR1 SGHRS and CDR2 YFSETQ. The CDR3 DNA follows: TGCGCCAGCAGCTTAAGGGTCGGCACAGATACGCAGTATTTT. Its translation is CASSLRVGTDTQYF.

This clonotype was counted only a few times. The rearrangement joins TRBV30 to TRBJ1-3; tentatively, D is TRBD1 (5 bases). V lost 2 bases and J lost 4, with 12 bases in between. From germline, CDR1 is GTSNPN and CDR2 SVGIG (reference sequence). The CDR3 is 14 amino acids. The CDR3 protein is CAWSTGAGGNTIYF. DNA of the CDR3: TGTGCCTGGAGTACCGGGGCGGGAGGAAACACCATATATTTT.

The rearrangement uses TRBV20-1 and TRBJ2-7; D unclear. CDR1 is DFQATT, CDR2 SNEGSKA, per germline (reference sequence). CDR3 length equals 13 residues. V was clipped by 4 bases and J by 2 bases, with 12 bases between them. The CDR3 nucleotides read TGCAGTGCTACTCCCGGGCAAACCTACGAGCAGTACTTC. This codes for CSATPGQTYEQYF.